Listed below are T cell receptor beta chains from one sample, sequenced in a study of T cell repertoires in cytomegalovirus infection. Via MiXCR, TCRdb re-called the reads, giving one row per CDR3 protein. This table holds just over 300,000 distinct CDR3 sequences, roughly a sixth found once. Sequencing used PBMCs. The receptors come from a human donor in good health (CMV status not recorded). Some clones in this sample may be carry-over from other donors' samples. CDR3s include the opening cysteine and the closing phenylalanine or tryptophan. The D gene is left open where the match is weak. Expanded clones get a size class; other rows say once, few or many, or leave the size out.

clone size	V gene	J gene	D gene	CDR3 protein	CDR3 DNA
NA	TRBV11-2	TRBJ2-2	NA	CASSLTIGQHYANTGELFF	TGTGCCAGCAGCTTAACGATCGGACAGCATTACGCGAACACCGGGGAGCTGTTTTTT
many	TRBV7-2	TRBJ1-2	TRBD1	CASSQQGPTYGYTF	TGTGCCAGCAGCCAACAGGGGCCCACTTATGGCTACACCTTC
few	TRBV28	TRBJ2-1	TRBD2	CASSLWGGETDEQFF	TGTGCCAGCAGTTTATGGGGGGGGGAGACCGATGAGCAGTTCTTC
NA	TRBV2	TRBJ2-1	NA	CASNGVFGVEQFF	TGTGCCAGCAATGGGGTGTTCGGAGTTGAGCAGTTCTTC
NA	TRBV18	TRBJ1-3	NA	CASSPLDWQGGAGNTIYF	TGTGCCAGCTCACCACTCGATTGGCAGGGCGGCGCTGGAAACACCATATATTTT
NA	TRBV20-1	TRBJ2-1	NA	CSAPTRPNGEQFF	TGCAGTGCCCCGACTAGACCGAATGGTGAGCAGTTCTTC
NA	TRBV7-7	TRBJ2-5	NA	CASSLNPSGGRGETQYF	TGTGCTAGCAGCTTAAACCCTTCCGGGGGAAGAGGAGAGACCCAGTACTTC
NA	TRBV6-6	TRBJ1-1	NA	CASSWSSNTEAFF	TGTGCCAGCAGTTGGTCGTCGAACACTGAAGCTTTCTTT
few	TRBV12-3/TRBV12-4	TRBJ1-4	TRBD1	CASSFRTGEKLFF	TGTGCCAGCAGCTTTCGGACAGGTGAAAAACTGTTTTTT
NA	TRBV6-6	TRBJ2-5	TRBD1	CASSDSGGRETQYF	TGTGCCAGCAGCGACTCAGGGGGCCGAGAGACCCAGTACTTC
NA	TRBV12-3/TRBV12-4	TRBJ2-5	TRBD2	CASSLVLAGQETHYF	TGTGCCAGCAGTTTGGTACTAGCGGGGCAAGAGACCCATTACTTC
few	TRBV27	TRBJ1-2	NA	CASTPAGSMPNYGYTF	TGTGCCAGCACCCCGGCAGGGAGTATGCCTAACTATGGCTACACCTTC
few	TRBV20-1	TRBJ1-4	NA	CSARDEGLGEKLFF	TGCAGTGCTAGAGATGAGGGCTTAGGGGAAAAACTGTTTTTT
many	TRBV7-2	TRBJ1-3	NA	CASSPATGNTIYF	TGTGCCAGCAGCCCCGCAACAGGAAACACCATATATTTT
many	TRBV4-2	TRBJ1-1	NA	CASSQDRSTSDTEAFF	TGTGCCAGCAGCCAAGATCGGTCCACGTCGGACACTGAAGCTTTCTTT
once	TRBV12-3/TRBV12-4	TRBJ2-3	NA	CASSLQGSRDTQYF	TGTGCCAGCAGTTTGCAGGGGAGCAGGGATACGCAGTATTTT
many	TRBV7-2	TRBJ2-2	TRBD1	CASTQGRNTGELFF	TGTGCCAGTACACAGGGGCGAAACACCGGGGAGCTGTTTTTT
NA	TRBV19	TRBJ1-1	TRBD1	CASSFRQGGRTEAFF	TGTGCCAGTAGTTTTCGACAGGGGGGAAGGACTGAAGCTTTCTTT
NA	TRBV5-4	TRBJ2-7	TRBD2	CASSLGIVAGSYEQYF	TGTGCCAGCAGCTTGGGGATAGTAGCGGGGTCCTACGAGCAGTACTTC
few	TRBV9	TRBJ2-3	NA	CASSVGTHTDTQYF	TGTGCCAGCAGCGTAGGGACCCACACAGATACGCAGTATTTT
few	TRBV20-1	TRBJ1-5	NA	CSARRAGPSNQPQHF	TGCAGTGCTAGGCGGGCAGGACCTAGCAATCAGCCCCAGCATTTT
few	TRBV20-1	TRBJ1-5	TRBD1	CSARDQKGQGVGPQHF	TGCAGTGCTAGAGATCAAAAGGGACAGGGTGTCGGGCCCCAGCATTTT
NA	TRBV20-1	TRBJ2-7	TRBD1	CSADETGAPYEQYF	TGCAGTGCTGATGAGACAGGGGCCCCCTACGAGCAGTACTTC
few	TRBV12-3/TRBV12-4	TRBJ1-2	TRBD1	CASSSPGTGVNGYTF	TGTGCCAGCAGTTCCCCCGGGACAGGTGTCAATGGCTACACCTTC
many	TRBV7-2	TRBJ2-3	TRBD2	CASSLGLAEADTQYF	TGTGCCAGCAGCTTGGGCCTAGCGGAAGCAGATACGCAGTATTTT
many	TRBV6-1	TRBJ2-1	TRBD2	CASGPAGYNEQFF	TGTGCCAGCGGGCCAGCGGGGTACAATGAGCAGTTCTTC
many	TRBV12-3/TRBV12-4	TRBJ2-7	TRBD1	CASSPGTVEDEQYF	TGTGCCAGCAGCCCCGGGACAGTGGAGGACGAGCAGTACTTC
many	TRBV7-8	TRBJ2-5	TRBD1	CASSLQGEETQYF	TGTGCCAGCAGCTTACAGGGGGAAGAGACCCAGTACTTC
NA	TRBV20-1	TRBJ1-2	NA	CSAGAGGYTF	TGCAGTGCTGGGGCCGGGGGCTACACCTTC
many	TRBV7-8	TRBJ2-6	TRBD1	CASSSDRALISGANVLTF	TGTGCCAGCAGTTCAGACAGGGCCCTCATCTCTGGGGCCAACGTCCTGACTTTC
many	TRBV7-2	TRBJ1-4	NA	CASSLAGNEKLFF	TGTGCCAGCAGCTTAGCAGGGAATGAAAAACTGTTTTTT
few	TRBV2	TRBJ1-1	NA	CASSDGVQNTEAFF	TGTGCCAGCAGTGATGGGGTTCAGAACACTGAAGCTTTCTTT
NA	TRBV24-1	TRBJ1-1	TRBD1	CATSAQGGTEAFF	TGTGCCACCAGTGCCCAGGGGGGCACTGAAGCTTTCTTT
few	TRBV9	TRBJ1-1	NA	CASSVGGDTEAFF	TGTGCCAGCAGCGTTGGAGGGGACACTGAAGCTTTCTTT
NA	TRBV6-2/TRBV6-3	TRBJ1-1	NA	CASSYSAVPMNTEAFF	TGTGCCAGCAGTTACTCGGCAGTACCAATGAACACTGAAGCTTTCTTT
NA	TRBV28	TRBJ2-5	NA	CASNGQEETQYF	TGTGCCAGCAACGGACAAGAAGAGACCCAGTACTTC
few	TRBV12-3/TRBV12-4	TRBJ1-1	TRBD1	CASSLRDRGQVAFF	TGTGCCAGCAGTTTAAGGGACAGGGGGCAGGTAGCTTTCTTT
few	TRBV20-1	TRBJ1-2	NA	CSAPENYGYTF	TGCAGTGCCCCAGAAAACTATGGCTACACCTTC
many	TRBV7-2	TRBJ2-7	TRBD2	CASSKQTSLGYEQYF	TGTGCCAGCAGCAAGCAGACTAGCCTGGGCTACGAGCAGTACTTC
many	TRBV7-3	TRBJ2-5	TRBD2	CASSAQPPGGEETQYF	TGTGCCAGCAGCGCACAACCCCCGGGGGGGGAAGAGACCCAGTACTTC
NA	TRBV9	TRBJ2-1	NA	CASSVGLGGAFEQFF	TGTGCCAGCAGCGTGGGCTTGGGGGGGGCGTTTGAGCAGTTCTTC
NA	TRBV28	TRBJ2-3	TRBD2	CASSPAGAVGDTQYF	TGTGCCAGCAGCCCAGCGGGGGCGGTGGGAGATACGCAGTATTTT
few	TRBV12-3/TRBV12-4	TRBJ2-7	TRBD1	CASRWTGGSYEQYF	TGTGCCAGCAGATGGACAGGGGGCTCCTACGAGCAGTACTTC
few	TRBV5-5	TRBJ2-3	TRBD2	CASREPGLDPLGTQYF	TGTGCCAGCAGAGAACCGGGACTAGACCCCCTGGGTACGCAGTATTTT
NA	TRBV11-2	TRBJ2-7	NA	CASSFSPRQLDEQYF	TGTGCCAGCAGCTTCAGTCCACGACAGCTAGACGAGCAGTACTTC
many	TRBV6-6	TRBJ1-4	NA	CASSWTRLNEKLFF	TGTGCCAGCAGCTGGACAAGGCTTAATGAAAAACTGTTTTTT
few	TRBV6-6	TRBJ2-5	TRBD1	CATSPRDSGQETQYF	TGTGCCACTTCACCCCGGGACAGCGGCCAAGAGACCCAGTACTTC
few	TRBV7-2	TRBJ1-2	NA	CASRYGNDYGYTF	TGTGCCAGCAGGTACGGAAATGACTATGGCTACACCTTC
many	TRBV7-9	TRBJ1-1	NA	CASSLSPGSGNTEAFF	TGTGCCAGCAGCTTATCGCCGGGGTCGGGGAACACTGAAGCTTTCTTT
NA	TRBV20-1	TRBJ2-1	NA	CSASTRDTQFF	TGCAGTGCTAGCACGCGGGATACTCAGTTCTTC
NA	TRBV2	TRBJ2-7	NA	CASSEARLRSSYEQYF	TGTGCCAGCAGTGAAGCGCGTTTAAGGAGCTCCTACGAGCAGTACTTC
few	TRBV7-9	TRBJ1-3	NA	CASSSDSAGSGNTIYF	TGTGCCAGCAGCTCGGACTCTGCCGGGTCTGGAAACACCATATATTTT
NA	TRBV19	TRBJ1-2	TRBD1	CASSISGTGTHGYTF	TGTGCCAGTAGTATCTCGGGGACAGGGACTCATGGCTACACCTTC
NA	TRBV5-4	TRBJ2-1	TRBD2	CASSFGGTSGGADEQFF	TGTGCCAGCAGCTTTGGCGGGACTAGCGGGGGGGCCGATGAGCAGTTCTTC
many	TRBV7-2	TRBJ1-4	NA	CASSFLRGVNEKLFF	TGTGCCAGCAGCTTCCTCAGGGGAGTCAATGAAAAACTGTTTTTT
NA	TRBV7-2	TRBJ1-1	TRBD1	CASSLGGQEPNEAFF	TGTGCCAGCAGCTTAGGCGGACAGGAACCGAATGAAGCTTTCTTT
many	TRBV12-3/TRBV12-4	TRBJ2-7	NA	CASSLGSGVLSYEQYF	TGTGCCAGCAGTTTAGGTTCGGGGGTCCTCTCCTACGAGCAGTACTTC
many	TRBV6-6	TRBJ1-2	NA	CASIRERLDNYGYTF	TGTGCCAGCATAAGGGAGCGGCTAGATAACTATGGCTACACCTTC
NA	TRBV18	TRBJ2-7	TRBD1	CASSPGTGNDYEQYF	TGTGCCAGCTCACCTGGGACAGGGAATGATTACGAGCAGTACTTC
many	TRBV6-5	TRBJ1-6	NA	CASSYDDGHNSPLHF	TGTGCCAGCAGTTACGACGACGGCCATAATTCACCCCTCCACTTT